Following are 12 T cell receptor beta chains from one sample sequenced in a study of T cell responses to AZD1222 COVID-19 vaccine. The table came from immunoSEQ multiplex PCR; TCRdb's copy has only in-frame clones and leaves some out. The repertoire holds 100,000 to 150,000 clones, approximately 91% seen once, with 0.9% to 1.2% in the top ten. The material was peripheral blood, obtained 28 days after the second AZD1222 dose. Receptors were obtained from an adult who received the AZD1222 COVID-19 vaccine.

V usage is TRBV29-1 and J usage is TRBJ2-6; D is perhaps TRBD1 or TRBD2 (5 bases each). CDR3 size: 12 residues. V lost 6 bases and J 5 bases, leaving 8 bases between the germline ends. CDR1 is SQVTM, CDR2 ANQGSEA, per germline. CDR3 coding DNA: TGCAGCGTCCGGGGACGGGCCAACGTCCTGACTTTC. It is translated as CSVRGRANVLTF.

CDR3 DNA sequence: TGTGCCAGCAGCTTAGATCTCCAGGCGACTATTGGCTACACCTTC. Its protein is CASSLDLQATIGYTF. V is TRBV11-2 and J is TRBJ1-2; D not certain. The germline gives CDR1 SGHAT, CDR2 FQNNGV. The length of the CDR3 is 15 residues. The V gene lost 0 bases and the J gene lost 7 bases, with 15 bases spanning the gap. Full variable domain (outside the CDR3, taken from reference TRBV11-2 and TRBJ1-2): EAGVAQSPRYKIIEKRQSVAFWCNPISGHATLYWYQQILGQGPKLLIQFQNNGVVDDSQLPKDRFSAERLKGVDSTLKIQPAKLEDSAVYLCASSLDLQATIGYTFGSGTRLTVV.

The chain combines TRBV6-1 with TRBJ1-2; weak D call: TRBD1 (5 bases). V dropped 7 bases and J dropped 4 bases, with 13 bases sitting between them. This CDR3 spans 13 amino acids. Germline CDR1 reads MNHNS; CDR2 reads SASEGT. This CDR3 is CASIGAGLYGYTF. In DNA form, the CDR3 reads TGTGCCAGCATCGGGGCAGGCCTCTATGGCTACACCTTC.

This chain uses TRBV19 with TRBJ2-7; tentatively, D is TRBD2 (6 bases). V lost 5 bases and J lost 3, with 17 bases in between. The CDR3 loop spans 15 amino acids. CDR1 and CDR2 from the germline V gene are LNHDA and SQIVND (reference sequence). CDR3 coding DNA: TGTGCCAGTAGTCCTCGCGGGACCCGGTACTACGAGCAGTACTTC. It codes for CASSPRGTRYYEQYF.

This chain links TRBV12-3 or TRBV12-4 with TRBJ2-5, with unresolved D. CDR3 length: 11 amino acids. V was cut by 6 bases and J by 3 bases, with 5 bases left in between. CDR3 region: CASSNKETQYF. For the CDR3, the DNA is TGTGCCAGCAGCAATAAAGAGACCCAGTACTTC.

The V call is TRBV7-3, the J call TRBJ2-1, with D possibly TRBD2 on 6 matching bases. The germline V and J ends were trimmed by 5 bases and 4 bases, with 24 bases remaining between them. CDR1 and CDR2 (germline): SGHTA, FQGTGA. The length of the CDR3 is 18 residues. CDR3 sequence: CASSHRDSPHSLYNEQFF. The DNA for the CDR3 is TGTGCCAGCAGCCACCGGGACTCGCCTCACAGCCTGTACAATGAGCAGTTCTTC.

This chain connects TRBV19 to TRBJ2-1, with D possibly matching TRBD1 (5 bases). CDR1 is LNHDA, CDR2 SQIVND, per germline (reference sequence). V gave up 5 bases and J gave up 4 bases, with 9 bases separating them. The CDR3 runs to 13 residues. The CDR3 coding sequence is TGTGCCAGTAGTGCGGACATATACAATGAGCAGTTCTTC. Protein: CASSADIYNEQFF.

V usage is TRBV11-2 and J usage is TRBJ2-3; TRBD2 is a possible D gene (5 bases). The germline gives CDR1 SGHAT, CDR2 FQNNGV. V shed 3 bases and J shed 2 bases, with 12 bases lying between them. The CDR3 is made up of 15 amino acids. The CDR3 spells CASSLYKDSTDTQYF. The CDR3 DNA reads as TGTGCCAGCAGCTTGTATAAGGACTCCACAGATACGCAGTATTTT.

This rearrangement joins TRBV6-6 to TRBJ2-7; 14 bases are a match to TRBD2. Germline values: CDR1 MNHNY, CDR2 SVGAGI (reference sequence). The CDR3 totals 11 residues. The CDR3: CGTSGRSEQYF. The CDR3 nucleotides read TGTGGGACTAGCGGGAGGAGCGAGCAGTACTTC.

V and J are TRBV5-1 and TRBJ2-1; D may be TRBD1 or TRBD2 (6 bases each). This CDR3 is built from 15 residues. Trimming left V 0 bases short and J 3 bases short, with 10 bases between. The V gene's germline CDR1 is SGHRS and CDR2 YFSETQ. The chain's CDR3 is CASSLGGAVYNEQFF. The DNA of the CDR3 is TGCGCCAGCAGCTTGGGGGGGGCCGTCTACAATGAGCAGTTCTTC.

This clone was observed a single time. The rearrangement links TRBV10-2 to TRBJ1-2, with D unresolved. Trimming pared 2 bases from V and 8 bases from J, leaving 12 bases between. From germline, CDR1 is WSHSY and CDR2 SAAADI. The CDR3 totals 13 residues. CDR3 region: CASSESYLLGYTF. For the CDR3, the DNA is TGCGCCAGCAGTGAGAGTTACCTTTTAGGCTACACCTTC.

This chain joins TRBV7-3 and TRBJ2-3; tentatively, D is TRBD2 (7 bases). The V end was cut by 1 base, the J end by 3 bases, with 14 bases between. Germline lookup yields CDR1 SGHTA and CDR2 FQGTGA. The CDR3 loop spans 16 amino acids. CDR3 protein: CASSLSGGAVTDTQYF. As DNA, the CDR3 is TGTGCCAGCAGCTTAAGCGGGGGCGCCGTGACAGATACGCAGTATTTT.